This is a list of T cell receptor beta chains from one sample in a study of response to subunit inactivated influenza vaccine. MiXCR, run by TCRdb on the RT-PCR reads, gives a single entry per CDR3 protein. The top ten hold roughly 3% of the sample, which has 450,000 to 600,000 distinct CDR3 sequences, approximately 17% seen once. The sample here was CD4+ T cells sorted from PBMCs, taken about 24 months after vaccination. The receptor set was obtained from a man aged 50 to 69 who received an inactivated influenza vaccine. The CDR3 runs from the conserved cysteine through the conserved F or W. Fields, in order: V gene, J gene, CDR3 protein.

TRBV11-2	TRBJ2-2	CASSPDRVATGELFF
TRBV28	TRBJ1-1	CASSSPRVGSTEAFF
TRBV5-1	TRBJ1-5	CASSEGQGHQPQHF
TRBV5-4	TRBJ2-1	CASSFMGLAGLSSYNEQFF
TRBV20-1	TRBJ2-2	CSARVAGGTGELFF
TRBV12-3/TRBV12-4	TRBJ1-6	CASSLSGPNNSPLHF
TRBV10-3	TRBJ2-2	CAIREGMDSLWANTGELFF
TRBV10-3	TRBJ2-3	CAISASLTQYF
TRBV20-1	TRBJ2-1	CSASIKYNEQFF
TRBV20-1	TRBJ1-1	CSARPRGGTEAFF
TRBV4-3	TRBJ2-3	CASSQDHLAGAQYF
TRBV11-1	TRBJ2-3	CASSNQWGQANTQYF
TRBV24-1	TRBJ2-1	CATSDNRDRTYNEQFF
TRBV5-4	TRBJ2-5	CASSPEPGYQETQYF
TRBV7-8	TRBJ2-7	CASSLLGKGSEQYF
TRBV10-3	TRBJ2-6	CAISGRLAASSGANVLTF
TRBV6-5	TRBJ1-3	CASGYSGNTIYF
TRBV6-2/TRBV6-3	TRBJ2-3	CASSYWASTDTQYF
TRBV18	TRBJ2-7	CASSPRPTEQYF
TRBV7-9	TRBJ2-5	CASSPRGGVETQYF
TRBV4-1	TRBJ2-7	CASSQVARGYEQYF
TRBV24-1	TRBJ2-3	CATSDPRGLTSGRARNTQYF
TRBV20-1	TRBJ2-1	CSAREAGLSSYNEQFF
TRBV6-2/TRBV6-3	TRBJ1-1	CASRDREGSTEAFF
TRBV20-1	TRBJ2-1	CSAKGGGIYNEQFF
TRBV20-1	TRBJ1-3	CSARERGNTIYF